These T cell receptor beta chains were read from a single sample in a study of T cells in Graves' hyperthyroidism and ophthalmopathy. A single record per CDR3 protein comes from TCRdb applying MiXCR to the multiplex PCR reads. The profile shows approximately 330,000 distinct CDR3 sequences, roughly 18% of them singletons. The sample taken for sequencing was blood. These receptor sequences come from a woman aged 45-60 years with Graves' hyperthyroidism. The CDR3 runs from the conserved cysteine through the conserved F or W. The order of the fields is V gene, D gene, clone size, J gene, CDR3 protein, CDR3 DNA. A D gene is named only where the DNA matches it firmly. The size field is filled for only some rows; it gives once, few, many or a size class.

TRBV20-1,TRBD2,few,TRBJ2-2,CSARLAGFTGELFF,TGCAGTGCGCGACTAGCGGGCTTCACCGGGGAGCTGTTTTTT
TRBV12-3/TRBV12-4,-,many,TRBJ2-2,CASSSPRGGRSTGELFF,TGTGCCAGCAGCTCGCCCAGGGGCGGCCGGAGCACCGGGGAGCTGTTTTTT
TRBV11-3,TRBD1,few,TRBJ1-6,CASSSPPGQPNSPLHF,TGTGCCAGCAGCTCCCCACCGGGACAGCCCAATTCACCCCTCCACTTT
TRBV28,TRBD2,few,TRBJ2-1,CASRSGSSGNEQFF,TGTGCCAGCAGATCGGGGTCTAGCGGTAATGAGCAGTTCTTC
TRBV28,-,many,TRBJ2-3,CASSPSEGTSTDTQYF,TGTGCCAGCAGCCCCTCGGAAGGGACAAGCACAGATACGCAGTATTTT
TRBV12-3/TRBV12-4,TRBD2,-,TRBJ2-7,CASSGGLAGTYEQYF,TGTGCCAGCTCAGGAGGGCTAGCGGGAACCTACGAGCAGTACTTC
TRBV3-1,-,-,TRBJ1-1,CASSHSTAEAFF,TGTGCCAGCAGCCATTCAACCGCGGAAGCTTTCTTT
TRBV12-3/TRBV12-4,-,many,TRBJ2-3,CASSPQGGPPPDTQYF,TGTGCCAGCAGTCCTCAGGGGGGGCCCCCACCAGATACGCAGTATTTT
TRBV3-1,-,many,TRBJ2-1,CASSQWGAEQFF,TGTGCCAGCAGCCAATGGGGGGCTGAGCAGTTCTTC
TRBV6-1,TRBD1,many,TRBJ2-5,CASGTGGGETQYF,TGTGCCAGCGGCACAGGGGGCGGAGAGACCCAGTACTTC
TRBV6-1,-,many,TRBJ1-1,CASRPPVGTEAFF,TGTGCCAGCAGACCTCCAGTGGGCACTGAAGCTTTCTTT
TRBV20-1,-,many,TRBJ1-1,CSARAPLPGTRNTEAFF,TGCAGTGCTAGAGCCCCACTTCCCGGGACAAGGAACACTGAAGCTTTCTTT
TRBV7-8,-,many,TRBJ1-5,CASSFGTANQPQHF,TGTGCCAGCAGTTTTGGGACTGCAAATCAGCCCCAGCATTTT
TRBV12-3/TRBV12-4,-,many,TRBJ2-5,CASSPIQETQYF,TGTGCCAGCAGCCCGATTCAAGAGACCCAGTACTTC
TRBV7-3,-,-,TRBJ2-5,CASSYSGYQETQYF,TGTGCCAGCAGCTACTCGGGGTACCAAGAGACCCAGTACTTC
TRBV12-3/TRBV12-4,TRBD1,many,TRBJ2-5,CASRDRGMGKETQYF,TGTGCCAGCAGAGACAGGGGTATGGGCAAAGAGACCCAGTACTTC
TRBV25-1,TRBD1,few,TRBJ2-1,CASNQDRAGNEQFF,TGTGCCAGCAACCAGGACAGGGCGGGCAATGAGCAGTTCTTC
TRBV27,-,many,TRBJ1-2,CASYDGQSLYGYTF,TGTGCCAGCTACGACGGACAGAGCCTCTATGGCTACACCTTC
TRBV2,-,many,TRBJ2-5,CASSGVGGETQYF,TGTGCCAGCAGTGGGGTAGGGGGAGAGACCCAGTACTTC
TRBV15,TRBD2,few,TRBJ2-5,CATSSPGLAGQKTQYF,TGTGCCACCAGCAGTCCGGGACTAGCGGGACAAAAGACCCAGTACTTC
TRBV3-1,-,few,TRBJ1-4,CASSQGTRSTNEKLFF,TGTGCCAGCAGCCAAGGAACAAGGAGTACGAATGAAAAACTGTTTTTT
TRBV7-9,-,-,TRBJ1-5,CASSDEIGRREPQHF,TGTGCCAGCAGCGATGAGATAGGGAGGAGGGAGCCCCAGCATTTT
TRBV6-2/TRBV6-3,-,few,TRBJ1-2,CATSDEGGDTF,TGTGCCACCTCTGACGAGGGGGGAGACACCTTC
TRBV7-9,-,-,TRBJ1-4,CASSPGGVTNEKLFF,TGTGCCAGCAGCCCCGGGGGGGTGACTAATGAAAAACTGTTTTTT
TRBV29-1,-,-,TRBJ1-3,CSVEGQGGNTIYF,TGCAGCGTTGAGGGCCAGGGAGGAAACACCATATATTTT
TRBV18,-,many,TRBJ2-5,CASSPKAGEAETQYF,TGTGCCAGCTCACCAAAGGCAGGGGAAGCGGAGACCCAGTACTTC
TRBV14,TRBD1,-,TRBJ2-2,CASSHGRQGYTGELFF,TGTGCCAGCAGCCATGGGAGACAGGGTTACACCGGGGAGCTGTTTTTT
TRBV20-1,-,-,TRBJ2-1,CSARDRLAHEQFF,TGCAGTGCTAGAGATCGTTTAGCTCATGAGCAGTTCTTC
TRBV3-1,TRBD1,few,TRBJ2-1,CASSPGGIGHEQFF,TGTGCCAGCAGCCCAGGGGGCATTGGGCATGAGCAGTTCTTC
TRBV19,-,-,TRBJ1-5,CASSIWRGGSNQPQHF,TGTGCCAGTAGTATTTGGAGGGGGGGTAGCAATCAGCCCCAGCATTTT
TRBV18,-,-,TRBJ2-1,CASSPGTHDLSNYNEQFF,TGTGCCAGCTCACCAGGGACGCACGACCTTTCGAACTACAATGAGCAGTTCTTC
TRBV18,TRBD2,many,TRBJ2-5,CASSPRTSKETQYF,TGTGCCAGCTCACCACGGACTAGCAAGGAGACCCAGTACTTC
TRBV11-2,-,-,TRBJ1-1,CASSPRGGEEAFF,TGTGCCAGCAGCCCCCGGGGGGGGGAAGAAGCTTTCTTT